The sequence of this TCR beta chain was determined in a study of molecular identifiers for immune sequencing clone quantification. The CDR3 is 13 residues long. A remark on this clonotype: At one end, the junction sequence differs from germline, possibly due to a read error.

TCRdb called the PCR reads again in MiXCR, with one record for every CDR3 protein. The data contain fewer than 70,000 distinct CDR3 sequences, over 15% of them singletons. Material: naive CD8+ T cells from blood, with Jurkat cell RNA spiked in. Subset meaning: FACS-sorted CD8+CD4-CCR7+CD45RA+ naive T cells. The chain combines TRBV12-3 or TRBV12-4 with TRBJ1-5, with D unresolved. This sequence originates from a human donor in good health. Some libraries in this study had Jurkat cell RNA spiked in. CDR3 DNA sequence: TGTGCCAGCACATCGGAGGGTATTCAGCCCCGGCATTTT. Translated: CASTSEGIQPRHF.